The present TCR beta chain was sequenced within a study of blood T cell repertoires in COVID-19. Study details: Samples taken during acute and convalescent COVID-19 were collected in the United States, Italy and Spain. Sources were T cells, B-cell-depleted T cells, or PBMCs; the material itself was cDNA or gDNA.

Germline values: CDR1 SGHAT, CDR2 FQNNGV. The CDR3 covers 16 residues. Trimming took 6 bases from V and 4 from J; bases not matched to a gene: 9. In the original processing: Reference gene primer amplification gave estimated nucleated cell counts. Sequencing was performed with immunoSEQ multiplex PCR; in TCRdb, only in-frame clones are kept and a portion is missing. Clonal size and the V and J genes are those of that table, whereas D and trimming came from the DNA. The data contain about 190,000 clones, less than 80% of them singletons. The TCR sequence derives from a woman between 50 and 59 years old with acute or convalescent COVID-19. Sequences were obtained from peripheral blood. The rearrangement joins TRBV11-2 to TRBJ2-2, with 9 bases identical to TRBD1. The CDR3 DNA reads TGTGCCAGCAGTGCACAGGGGGCCTCTCCCACCGGGGAGCTGTTTTTT. Its protein product is CASSAQGASPTGELFF.